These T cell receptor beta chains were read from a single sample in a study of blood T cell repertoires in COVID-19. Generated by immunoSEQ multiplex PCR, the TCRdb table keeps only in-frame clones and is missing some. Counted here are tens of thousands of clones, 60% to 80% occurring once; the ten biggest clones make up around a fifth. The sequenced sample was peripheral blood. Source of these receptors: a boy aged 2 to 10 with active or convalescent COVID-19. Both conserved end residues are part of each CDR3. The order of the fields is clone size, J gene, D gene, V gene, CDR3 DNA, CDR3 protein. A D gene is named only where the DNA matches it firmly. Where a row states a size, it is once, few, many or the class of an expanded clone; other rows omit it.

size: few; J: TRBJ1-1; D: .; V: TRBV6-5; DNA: TGTGCCAGCAGTTACTCGTGGAGGAACACTGAAGCTTTCTTT; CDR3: CASSYSWRNTEAFF
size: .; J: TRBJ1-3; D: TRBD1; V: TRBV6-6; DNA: TGTGCCAGCAGTTACTCCCCGCGACAGGGGGGAAACACCATATATTTT; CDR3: CASSYSPRQGGNTIYF
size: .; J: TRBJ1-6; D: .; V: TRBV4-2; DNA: TGTGCCAGCAGCCAAGAAATCGACAGGCCGCGTATCCTCCACTTT; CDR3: CASSQEIDRPRILHF
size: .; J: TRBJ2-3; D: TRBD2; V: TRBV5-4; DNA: TGTGCCAGCAGCTTGGACAGCTCCGGGAGGGATACGCAGTATTTT; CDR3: CASSLDSSGRDTQYF
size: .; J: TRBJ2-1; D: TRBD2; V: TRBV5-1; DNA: TGCGCCAGCAGGGGGTACGAGCGGGAGTCCTACAATGAGCAGTTCTTC; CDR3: CASRGYERESYNEQFF
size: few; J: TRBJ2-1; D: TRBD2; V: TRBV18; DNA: TGTGCCAGCTCAGTGGGACTATATTACAATGAGCAGTTCTTC; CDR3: CASSVGLYYNEQFF
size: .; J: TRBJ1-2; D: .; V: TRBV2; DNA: TGTGCCAGCAGTGATCCAACCGTGAGGAGGGGCTACACCTTC; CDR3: CASSDPTVRRGYTF
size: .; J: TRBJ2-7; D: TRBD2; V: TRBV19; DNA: TGTGCCAGTAGTACGGGAGGTGTCAACGAGCAGTACTTC; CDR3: CASSTGGVNEQYF
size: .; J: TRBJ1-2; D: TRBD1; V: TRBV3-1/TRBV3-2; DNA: TGTGCCAGCAGCCATTTACCCTCGACAGGGGGAAACTATGGCTACACCTTC; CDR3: CASSHLPSTGGNYGYTF
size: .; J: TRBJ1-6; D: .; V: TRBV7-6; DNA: TGTGCCAGCAGCCTCCCGGGGATGGAGCCCCTCCACTTT; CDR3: CASSLPGMEPLHF
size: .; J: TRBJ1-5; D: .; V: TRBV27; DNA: TGTGCCAGTCGGAGGCAGGGGAGCAATCAGCCCCAGCATTTT; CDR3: CASRRQGSNQPQHF
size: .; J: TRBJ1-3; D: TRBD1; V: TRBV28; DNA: TGTGCCAGCAGTTCCCCCTTCCCCGGGACAGGGGTCCCCGGAAACACCATATATTTT; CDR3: CASSSPFPGTGVPGNTIYF
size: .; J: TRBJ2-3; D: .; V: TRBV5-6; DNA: TGTGCCAGCAGCTTGGGAGACATTCGCACAGATACGCAGTATTTT; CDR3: CASSLGDIRTDTQYF
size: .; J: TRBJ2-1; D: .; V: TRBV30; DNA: TGTGCCTGGTGGAGCCGGGGTCGGGATCACAATGAGCAGTTCTTC; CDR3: CAWWSRGRDHNEQFF
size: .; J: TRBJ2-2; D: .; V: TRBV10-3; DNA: TGTGCCATCAGTGAACCAGGGAACACCGGGGAGCTGTTTTTT; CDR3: CAISEPGNTGELFF
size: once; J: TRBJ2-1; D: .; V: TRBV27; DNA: TGTGCCAGCAGTTTTCAGTACCCCTACAATGAGCAGTTCTTC; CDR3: CASSFQYPYNEQFF
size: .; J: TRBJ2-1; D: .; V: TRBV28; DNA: TGTGCCAGCAGCTACACTAGCTGGTACTCCTACAATGAGCAGTTCTTC; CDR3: CASSYTSWYSYNEQFF
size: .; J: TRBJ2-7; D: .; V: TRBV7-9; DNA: TGTGCCAGCAGCCCCGGGACAAATAAGCAGTACTTC; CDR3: CASSPGTNKQYF
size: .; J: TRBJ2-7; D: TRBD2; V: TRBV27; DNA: TGTGCCAGCAGTTTAGCGGGAGTAGGGTACGAGCAGTACTTC; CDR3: CASSLAGVGYEQYF
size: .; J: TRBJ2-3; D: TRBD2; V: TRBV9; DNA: TGTGCCAGCAGCGTAGGACTAGCGGGGGGGCATAGCACAGATACGCAGTATTTT; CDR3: CASSVGLAGGHSTDTQYF
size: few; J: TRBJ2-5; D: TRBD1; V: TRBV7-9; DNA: TGTGCCAGCAGCTTCCTGACAGGGACCCAAGAGACCCAGTACTTC; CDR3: CASSFLTGTQETQYF
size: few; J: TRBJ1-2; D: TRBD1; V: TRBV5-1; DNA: TGCGCCAGCAGCTTACAACAGGGGGCGGGTAACTATGGCTACACCTTC; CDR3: CASSLQQGAGNYGYTF
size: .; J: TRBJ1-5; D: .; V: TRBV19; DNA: TGTGCCAGTAGTATAGACAGACCCATACAGGGTCAGCCCCAGCATTTT; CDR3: CASSIDRPIQGQPQHF
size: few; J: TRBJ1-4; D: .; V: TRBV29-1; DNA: TGCAGCGTTTACACAACTAATGAAAAACTGTTTTTT; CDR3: CSVYTTNEKLFF
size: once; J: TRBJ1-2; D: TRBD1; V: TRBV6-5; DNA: TGTGCCAGCAGGAGACAGGGGACCAACTATGGCTACACCTTC; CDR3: CASRRQGTNYGYTF
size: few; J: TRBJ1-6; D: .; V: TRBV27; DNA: TGTGCCAGCAGTTTGGGTAGTACAGGTTCTCTTTCACCCCTCCACTTT; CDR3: CASSLGSTGSLSPLHF
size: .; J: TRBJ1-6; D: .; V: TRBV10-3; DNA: TGTGCCATCAAGAGCTCCTATAATTCACCCCTCCACTTT; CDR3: CAIKSSYNSPLHF
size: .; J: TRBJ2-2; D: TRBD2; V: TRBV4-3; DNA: TGCGCCAGCAGCCCCTTTGGGAGCGGGAGGGGTCTCGGGGAGCTGTTTTTT; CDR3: CASSPFGSGRGLGELFF
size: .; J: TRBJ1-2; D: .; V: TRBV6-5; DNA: TGTGCCAGCAGAGGACTAGGGAAATCTAACTATGGCTACACCTTC; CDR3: CASRGLGKSNYGYTF